The next 20 T cell receptor beta chains were all read from a single sample in a study of persistence of HIV-infected CD4 T cells. The libraries were made with immunoSEQ version 4 in survey mode. The protocol was immunoSEQ multiplex PCR, while the TCRdb copy is restricted to in-frame clones and leaves out a portion. The sample contains 44,000 or so clones, 90% to 95% of which appear only once. Their specific antigens are unknown. Anti-CD3/anti-CD28 beads served as a nonspecific positive control stimulus. Responding CD4+ T cells were sorted by upregulation of both CD40 ligand and CD69. The sequenced sample was CD4+ T cells sorted from PBMCs after approximately 19-hour stimulation, obtained from a patient who received antiretroviral therapy. All receptors come from an adult man with HIV who was CMV-seropositive.

V usage is TRBV2 and J usage is TRBJ2-7; TRBD2 agrees at 9 bases. V dropped 8 bases and J dropped 7; count of bases not matched to a gene: 12. The germline gives CDR1 SNHLY, CDR2 FYNNEI. The CDR3 contains 14 residues. The CDR3 DNA reads TGTGCCAGCTTTAGATGGCTAGCGGGGAAAGAGCAGTACTTC. This codes for CASFRWLAGKEQYF.

V gene TRBV6-5 combines with J gene TRBJ1-5, with D perhaps TRBD1 (6 bases). The CDR3 covers 14 residues. Trimming left V 3 bases short and J 5 bases short, with 11 bases between. Germline V CDR1 and CDR2: MNHEY, SVGAGI. The DNA for the CDR3 is TGTGCCAGCAGTTATGGGGCAGGGGATCAGCCCCAGCATTTT. Protein sequence: CASSYGAGDQPQHF.

Concerning this clone: Other DNA sequences from this sample encode an identical CDR3 as well. This chain joins TRBV9 and TRBJ2-7, with D tentatively TRBD1 or TRBD2 (6 bases each). Trimming left V 3 bases short and J 2 bases short, with 15 bases between. The CDR3 runs 15 residues. Looked up from germline, CDR1 is SGDLS and CDR2 is YYNGEE. The CDR3 spells CASSDRGRPTYEQYF. CDR3 bases: TGTGCCAGCAGCGACCGGGGGCGCCCTACCTACGAGCAGTACTTC.

This clone was detected a few times. The rearrangement uses TRBV2 and TRBJ2-2; D unresolved. V was trimmed by 6 bases and J by 7 bases, leaving 12 bases between them. CDR3 length equals 13 residues. Per germline, CDR1 SNHLY and CDR2 FYNNEI. Written as DNA, the CDR3 is TGTGCCAGCAGCGAGGTTGTGGGCGGGGAGCTGTTTTTT. It translates to CASSEVVGGELFF.

This chain uses TRBV5-1 with TRBJ1-1; D call uncertain. The CDR3 is made up of 14 amino acids. The germline CDR1 and CDR2 sequences are SGHRS and YFSETQ. V was shortened by 4 bases and J by 1 base, with 11 bases between the two germline ends. The CDR3 region has the DNA TGCGCCAGCAGCGTGAATCAGGAGAACACTGAAGCTTTCTTT. Protein sequence: CASSVNQENTEAFF.

This clone has just a few counts. V and J are TRBV10-3 and TRBJ2-3; D possibly uses TRBD1 or TRBD2 (5 bases each). The CDR3 has 14 amino acids. Germline-derived CDR1 and CDR2 are ENHRY and SYGVKD. V lost 10 bases, J lost 3 bases, and 17 bases lay in between. The CDR3 region has the DNA TGTGCCACCTCATCCGGGACGACGACAGATACGCAGTATTTT. It translates to CATSSGTTTDTQYF.

V is TRBV4-1 and J is TRBJ2-2; TRBD2 agrees at 7 bases. The CDR3 extends over 17 amino acids. Germline CDR1 reads MGHRA; CDR2 reads YSYEKL. The J segment lost 0 bases and the V segment lost 0 bases, leaving 4 bases of the junction unmatched. DNA for the CDR3: TGCGCCAGCAGCCAAGATTTCCGGGGGGCGAACACCGGGGAGCTGTTTTTT. It encodes CASSQDFRGANTGELFF.

V and J are TRBV7-3 and TRBJ2-1, with a weak D call TRBD2 (6 bases). This CDR3 comprises 16 residues. Germline loops: CDR1 SGHTA, CDR2 FQGTGA. Trimming cost V 5 bases and J 4 bases, with 18 bases left between them. The CDR3 reads CASSNPGLRGYNEQFF. For the CDR3, the DNA is TGTGCCAGCAGCAACCCGGGACTCCGAGGATACAATGAGCAGTTCTTC. Combining the CDR3 with reference TRBV7-3 and TRBJ2-1 gives the whole variable domain GAGVSQTPSNKVTEKGKYVELRCDPISGHTALYWYRQSLGQGPEFLIYFQGTGAADDSGLPNDRFFAVRPEGSVSTLKIQRTERGDSAVYLCASSNPGLRGYNEQFFGPGTRLTVL.

The chain carries TRBV24-1 and TRBJ1-3; D gene unclear. Looked up from germline, CDR1 is KGHDR and CDR2 is SFDVKD. V was trimmed by 5 bases and J by 4 bases, leaving 14 bases between them. The CDR3 is made up of 15 amino acids. The CDR3 region is CATSGIREYGNTIYF. CDR3 coding DNA: TGTGCCACCAGTGGGATACGAGAATACGGAAACACCATATATTTT.

V is TRBV5-1 and J is TRBJ2-3; D possibly corresponds to TRBD2 (5 bases). This CDR3 comprises 14 residues. The V gene's germline CDR1 is SGHRS and CDR2 YFSETQ. With 0 bases removed from V and 5 bases from J, the gap between germline ends came to 10 bases. The CDR3 bases are TGCGCCAGCAGCTTGGGGGCTAGCTTAGATACGCAGTATTTT. Translating gives CASSLGASLDTQYF.

The chain combines TRBV18 with TRBJ1-6; tentatively, D is TRBD1 (6 bases). The germline V gene encodes CDR1 KGHSH and CDR2 LQKENI. The CDR3 runs to 14 residues. Trimming took 2 bases from V and 7 from J, leaving 9 bases between them. CDR3 region: CASSPGQGNSPLHF. For the CDR3, the DNA is TGTGCCAGCTCACCAGGCCAGGGGAATTCACCCCTCCACTTT. The whole variable domain, filled in from reference TRBV18 and TRBJ1-6, reads NAGVMQNPRHLVRRRGQEARLRCSPMKGHSHVYWYRQLPEEGLKFMVYLQKENIIDESGMPKERFSAEFPKEGPSILRIQQVVRGDSAAYFCASSPGQGNSPLHFGNGTRLTVT.

A few counts support this clone. The rearrangement links TRBV10-2 to TRBJ2-7; a weak D match, TRBD2 (7 bases). Germline CDR1 and CDR2: WSHSY and SAAADI. This CDR3 contains 18 residues. V lost 2 bases to trimming and J lost 3 bases, with 23 bases between them. The CDR3 region is CASSERGGGASGRYEQYF. DNA for the CDR3: TGCGCCAGCAGTGAGAGAGGGGGAGGGGCTAGCGGTCGCTACGAGCAGTACTTC.

The gene calls are TRBV5-1 and TRBJ1-2, with D perhaps matching TRBD1 (6 bases). Per germline, CDR1 SGHRS and CDR2 YFSETQ. The CDR3 contains 14 residues. V was pared by 0 bases and J by 3 bases, with 9 bases between. CDR3 protein: CASSLGTADYGYTF. In DNA form, the CDR3 reads TGCGCCAGCAGCTTGGGGACAGCAGACTATGGCTACACCTTC.

This chain joins TRBV18 and TRBJ1-5; TRBD1 matches 11 bases. Germline CDR1 and CDR2: KGHSH and LQKENI. With 4 bases clipped from V and 7 bases from J, the junction kept 9 bases outside the gene matches. This CDR3 has 16 residues. The CDR3 DNA follows: TGTGCCAGCTCACAAAACATAGGACAGGGGGCACAGCCCCAGCATTTT. It codes for CASSQNIGQGAQPQHF.

This clone has more than one count but fewer than ten. This chain joins TRBV7-8 and TRBJ2-2, with D unclear. The CDR3 extends over 13 amino acids. Germline CDR1 is SGHVS and CDR2 is FQNEAQ. Between the trimmed V and J ends, which lost 5 bases and 3 bases, there was a span of 7 bases. The CDR3 here is CASSRRYTGELFF. As DNA, the CDR3 is TGTGCCAGCAGCCGGAGATACACCGGGGAGCTGTTTTTT.

CDR3 sequence reads: CASSVASLAGTGGTGELFF. The CDR3 DNA sequence: TGTGCCAGCAGCGTAGCGAGTTTGGCCGGGACAGGGGGCACCGGGGAGCTGTTTTTT. This chain uses TRBV9 with TRBJ2-2, with 11 bases lining up with TRBD1. CDR3 length: 19 residues. Germline CDR1 and CDR2: SGDLS and YYNGEE. V was pared by 0 bases and J by 4 bases, with 11 bases of the junction left unmatched.

The V and J genes are TRBV5-1 and TRBJ2-4; perhaps TRBD1 as D (5 bases). V was cut by 0 bases and J by 1 base, with 8 bases left in between. Per the germline V gene, CDR1 is SGHRS and CDR2 is YFSETQ. The CDR3 totals 15 residues. For the CDR3, the DNA is TGCGCCAGCAGCTTGGTTCCAGGGGCCAAAAACATTCAGTACTTC. This translates into CASSLVPGAKNIQYF.

The chain joins TRBV2 to TRBJ1-6; TRBD1 is a possible D gene (5 bases). Trimming took 5 bases from V and 5 from J, leaving 13 bases between them. CDR3 size: 15 residues. CDR1 is SNHLY and CDR2 is FYNNEI in the germline V gene. The CDR3 reads CASSWGSLNNSPLHF. Written as DNA, the CDR3 is TGTGCCAGCAGTTGGGGCAGTCTGAATAATTCACCCCTCCACTTT.

The chain has TRBV14 and TRBJ1-4; TRBD1 matches 7 bases. The CDR3 covers 14 residues. In germline, CDR1 is SGHDN, CDR2 FVKESK. Unmatched junction bases numbered 3, after V lost 6 bases and J lost 2 bases. Here the CDR3 DNA reads TGTGCCAGCAGTCCCAGGGGGACTAATGAAAAACTGTTTTTT. Translation gives CASSPRGTNEKLFF.

This chain links TRBV28 with TRBJ1-5; TRBD1 is a possible D gene (5 bases). Trimming stripped 5 bases from V and 7 bases from J, with 15 bases between. The germline gives CDR1 MDHEN, CDR2 SYDVKM. The CDR3 loop spans 14 amino acids. The CDR3 spells CASSPDNLNQPQHF. The CDR3 DNA is TGTGCCAGCAGTCCGGACAATTTGAACCAGCCCCAGCATTTT.